These T cell receptor beta chains were read from a single sample in a study of blood T cells in healthy people across ages. TCRdb re-derived calls from the 5' RACE reads in MiXCR, one entry per CDR3 protein. The sample lists hundreds of thousands of distinct CDR3 sequences, around 25% seen once, with just under 9.5% in the top ten. In addition, the sample was reused for a study of T cells of mothers and their children.

The sample consisted of blood. The receptors were sampled from a boy between 10 and 17 years old in good health. The CDR3 runs from the conserved cysteine through the conserved F or W. The order of the fields is D gene, V gene, J gene, clone size, CDR3 DNA, CDR3 protein. A D gene is named only where the DNA matches it firmly. Only some rows state a clone size, as once, few, many or a class for expanded clones.

>TRBD1|TRBV11-2|TRBJ2-3|few
TGTGCCAGCAGCTTGCCAGGGGGCTTTCCCACAGATACGCAGTATTTT
CASSLPGGFPTDTQYF
>-|TRBV21-1|TRBJ2-5|-
TGTGCCAGCAGCAAAGCCCTCGGACTAGCGCGACCCCAAGAGACCCAGTACTTC
CASSKALGLARPQETQYF
>-|TRBV2|TRBJ2-2|-
TGTGCCAGCAGTGAACAGGACACCGGGGAGCTGTTTTTT
CASSEQDTGELFF
>-|TRBV28|TRBJ2-7|-
TGTGCCAGCAGTCAACAGGTTGCGGGCGAGCAGTACTTC
CASSQQVAGEQYF
>-|TRBV24-1|TRBJ2-7|few
TGTGCCACCAGTGACCCTACCAGGGGACAATCCTACGAGCAGTACTTC
CATSDPTRGQSYEQYF
>-|TRBV7-9|TRBJ2-7|-
TGTGCCAGCAGCGCAGACAGATACGAGCAGTACTTC
CASSADRYEQYF
>-|TRBV28|TRBJ2-2|few
TGTGCCAGCACAGGGGACACCGGGGAGCTGTTTTTT
CASTGDTGELFF
>-|TRBV15|TRBJ1-2|-
TGTGCCACCAGCAGAGATAGTGGGCATGTCTATGGCTACACCTTC
CATSRDSGHVYGYTF
>-|TRBV29-1|TRBJ2-1|many
TGCAGCGCCCGAACGGGCACAGGGTCCTACAATGAGCAGTTCTTC
CSARTGTGSYNEQFF
>TRBD1|TRBV27|TRBJ2-1|few
TGTGCCAGCAGTTTATGGGCCCCTTACACCGGGACAGGGTTCCAGTTCTTC
CASSLWAPYTGTGFQFF
>-|TRBV4-2|TRBJ2-2|-
TGTGCCAGCAGCCCAAAGTTCGACAGGCCCCCCGGGGAGCTGTTTTTT
CASSPKFDRPPGELFF
>-|TRBV7-3|TRBJ1-4|-
TGTGCCAGCAGCTTAAGGGTGGAGGGGGGCAGGGGAGAAGAAAAACTGTTTTTT
CASSLRVEGGRGEEKLFF
>TRBD2|TRBV28|TRBJ2-2|-
TGTGCCAGCATTGGACTAGCGGGAGGGCCAATTGAGGGGGAGCTGTTTTTT
CASIGLAGGPIEGELFF
>TRBD2|TRBV5-4|TRBJ2-1|few
TGTGCCAGCAGTACTAGCGGGAGTCCACCCAATGAGCAGTTCTTC
CASSTSGSPPNEQFF
>-|TRBV27|TRBJ2-7|-
TGTGCCAGCAAAAGTTCTAGTTCTCAAGAGCAGTACTTC
CASKSSSSQEQYF
>TRBD2|TRBV20-1|TRBJ2-1|many
TGCAGTGCCGGGACTAGCGCCTACAATGAGCAGTTCTTC
CSAGTSAYNEQFF
>TRBD2|TRBV20-1|TRBJ2-7|few
TGCAGTGCCACCATAGCGGGAGAGTACGAGCAGTACTTC
CSATIAGEYEQYF
>-|TRBV6-5|TRBJ1-5|-
TGTGCCAGCAGTTACGAGGGCGGTCAGCCCCAGCATTTT
CASSYEGGQPQHF
>-|TRBV27|TRBJ2-1|once
TGTGCCAGCAGTTTATCGCGGGGAACCCACAATGAGCAGTTCTTC
CASSLSRGTHNEQFF
>TRBD1|TRBV27|TRBJ2-7|few
TGTGCCAGCAGCCCCCGGGACAGGGATCCCGAGCAGTACTTC
CASSPRDRDPEQYF
>-|TRBV12-3/TRBV12-4|TRBJ2-5|-
TGTGCCAGCACCATAAACGGACCTCCGGAGACCCAGTACTTC
CASTINGPPETQYF
>-|TRBV25-1|TRBJ2-7|-
TGTGCCAGCAGTGAACCCAGGGGTATGAACCACGAGCAGTACTTC
CASSEPRGMNHEQYF
>TRBD2|TRBV3-1|TRBJ2-5|few
TGTGCCAGCAGCCAAGACCCCCGGACTAGCGGGGGGACCCACCAAGAGACCCAGTACTTC
CASSQDPRTSGGTHQETQYF
>-|TRBV10-3|TRBJ1-2|few
TGTGCCATCAGTGAGTCCCCCTCTTATGGCTACACCTTC
CAISESPSYGYTF
>TRBD1|TRBV27|TRBJ1-4|few
TGTGCCAGCAGTCTCGCCCTGACAGGGAGTCGCGAAAAACTGTTTTTT
CASSLALTGSREKLFF
>-|TRBV29-1|TRBJ2-7|-
TGCAGCGTTTTCGTCGGCTCCTACGAGCAGTACTTC
CSVFVGSYEQYF
>-|TRBV29-1|TRBJ2-2|few
TGCAGCGTTTGTTGTAGAGGGAGCACCGGGGAGCTGTTTTTT
CSVCCRGSTGELFF
>-|TRBV28|TRBJ2-4|-
TGTGCCAGCAGTACCGCACACCTTGTACTAGCCAAAAACATTCAGTACTTC
CASSTAHLVLAKNIQYF